Presented here are 27 T cell receptor beta chains from one specimen sequenced in a study of T cells in Graves' hyperthyroidism and ophthalmopathy. RNA transcripts yielded amplified TCR beta CDR3 regions. With the HTBI primer set, the TCR CDR3 went through a first round of RT-PCR. One entry per CDR3 protein results from TCRdb running MiXCR on the multiplex PCR reads. Of approximately 490,000 distinct CDR3 sequences listed, 22% are singletons. The sample was blood. These receptors were collected from a woman between 65 and 79 years old with Graves' ophthalmopathy.

This clonotype was detected many times. This chain joins TRBV28 and TRBJ2-7; 8 bases agree with TRBD1. The germline V gene has CDR1 MDHEN and CDR2 SYDVKM. This CDR3 has 16 residues. V was pared by 2 bases and J by 1 base, with 7 bases of the junction left unmatched. Written as DNA, the CDR3 is TGTGCCAGCAGTTTAATCTTCGACAGGGGATCCTACGAGCAGTACTTC. Residues: CASSLIFDRGSYEQYF.

This chain connects TRBV5-4 to TRBJ2-7; D not resolved. Germline loops: CDR1 SGHNT, CDR2 YYREEE (reference sequence). The length of the CDR3 is 11 residues. Between the trimmed V and J ends, which lost 5 bases and 3 bases, there was a span of 6 bases. CDR3 sequence reads: CASRNDYEQYF. CDR3 DNA sequence: TGTGCCAGCAGGAATGACTACGAGCAGTACTTC.

The rearrangement uses TRBV11-2 and TRBJ1-2; the D is unclear. The CDR3 totals 17 residues. V was pared by 1 base and J by 0 bases, with 15 bases between. CDR1 and CDR2 from the germline V gene are SGHAT and FQNNGV. The CDR3 coding sequence is TGTGCCAGCAGCTTAGCCTGGGCACCTAGAGCTAACTATGGCTACACCTTC. Amino acid sequence: CASSLAWAPRANYGYTF.

This clonotype was seen repeatedly, ten times or more. This chain joins TRBV24-1 and TRBJ2-3; D gene unclear. Trimming cost V 5 bases and J 2 bases, with 7 bases left between them. Germline CDR1 KGHDR, CDR2 SFDVKD. The CDR3 is made up of 13 amino acids. Here the CDR3 reads CATSGGNTDTQYF. Here the CDR3 DNA reads TGTGCCACCAGTGGGGGAAACACAGATACGCAGTATTTT.

This clonotype was recorded a few times. V is TRBV20-1 and J is TRBJ2-7; the D gene could be TRBD1 or TRBD2 (5 bases each). Germline CDR1 is DFQATT and CDR2 is SNEGSKA (reference sequence). The CDR3 extends over 13 amino acids. V was clipped by 3 bases and J by 1 base, with 10 bases between them. Here the CDR3 DNA reads TGCAGTGCTAGCCGGGACCTATCCTACGAGCAGTACTTC. Translation gives CSASRDLSYEQYF.

This clonotype came up a few times. The chain is built from TRBV20-1 and TRBJ1-6; 8 bases fit TRBD1. This CDR3 has 16 residues. V lost 0 bases to trimming and J lost 6 bases; unmatched junction nucleotides: 7. CDR1 DFQATT and CDR2 SNEGSKA come from the germline V gene (reference sequence). The DNA for the CDR3 is TGCAGTGCTAGAGATTGGCAGGGGGCGGGTAATTCACCCCTCCACTTT. This gives the protein CSARDWQGAGNSPLHF.

This clonotype was observed many times. The rearrangement links TRBV29-1 to TRBJ2-5; 9 bases match TRBD2. Germline CDR1 reads SQVTM; CDR2 reads ANQGSEA. The CDR3 sequence is 12 residues long. Trimming took 4 bases from V and 5 from J; bases not matched to a gene: 2. The CDR3 nucleotides read TGCAGCGTTGGGACTAGCGAGGAGACCCAGTACTTC. Translating gives CSVGTSEETQYF.

The chain joins TRBV28 to TRBJ2-7, with a possible D match to TRBD2 (7 bases). Germline CDR1 MDHEN, CDR2 SYDVKM. This CDR3 comprises 18 residues. Trimming cost V 5 bases and J 0 bases, with 23 bases left between them. The CDR3 DNA reads TGTGCCAGCAGTCATTCGAGGGGGGGACCACTTCGCTCCTACGAGCAGTACTTC. This gives the protein CASSHSRGGPLRSYEQYF.

The chain recombines TRBV28 with TRBJ2-7; the match to TRBD1 covers 10 bases. The CDR3 sequence is 17 residues long. The trim removed 4 bases at V and 2 bases at J, leaving 11 bases unmatched. Germline CDR1 is MDHEN and CDR2 is SYDVKM. The CDR3 DNA reads TGTGCCAGCAGTTACCACCGGGACAGGGGATCCCCCTACGAGCAGTACTTC. This translates into CASSYHRDRGSPYEQYF.

This clonotype was counted between two and nine times. The V gene is TRBV6-1, the J gene TRBJ2-7; TRBD1 agrees at 8 bases. V trimming: 10 bases; J trimming: 7 bases; junction bases outside the gene matches: 9. The CDR3 spans 12 residues. Germline CDR1 reads MNHNS; CDR2 reads SASEGT. The CDR3 bases are TGTGCCACCCGGACAGGGTCCTTGGAGCAGTACTTC. Protein product: CATRTGSLEQYF.

This clonotype was seen many times. The chain has TRBV14 and TRBJ2-1; D possibly corresponds to TRBD1 (6 bases). The CDR3 totals 16 residues. Germline V lookup: CDR1 SGHDN, CDR2 FVKESK. The ends were cut back, 0 bases at V and 6 bases at J, with 15 bases in the middle. CDR3 sequence: CASSQDPPRGVNEQFF. CDR3 nucleotides: TGTGCCAGCAGCCAAGATCCTCCCAGGGGAGTCAATGAGCAGTTCTTC.

This clonotype was seen many times. The chain uses TRBV6-1 and TRBJ1-1, with a tentative D call TRBD1 (6 bases). V lost 6 bases and J 1 base, leaving 9 bases between the germline ends. This CDR3 spans 13 amino acids. CDR1 is MNHNS, CDR2 SASEGT, per germline. The DNA for the CDR3 is TGTGCCAGCAGATCACAGGGGAACACTGAAGCTTTCTTT. Translating gives CASRSQGNTEAFF.

This clonotype came up a few times. The chain has TRBV4-2 and TRBJ2-3; 8 bases line up with TRBD2. Looked up from germline, CDR1 is LGHNA and CDR2 is YNFKEQ. There are 14 residues in the CDR3. Unmatched junction bases numbered 9, after V lost 4 bases and J lost 9 bases. In nucleotides, the CDR3 is TGTGCCAGCAGCCTGCAGGTGACTAGCGAGACGCAGTATTTT. Residues: CASSLQVTSETQYF.

This clonotype was seen ten or more times. The J gene is TRBJ1-2, the V gene TRBV6-6, with D hard to call. V was clipped by 2 bases and J by 3 bases, with 10 bases between them. CDR1 MNHNY and CDR2 SVGAGI come from the germline V gene (reference sequence). The CDR3 has 14 amino acids. The CDR3 DNA reads as TGTGCCAGCAGTTACAGGGATCCGGACTATGGCTACACCTTC. It encodes CASSYRDPDYGYTF.

This sequence joins TRBV7-8 and TRBJ2-2; 8 bases agree with TRBD1. The V gene end was trimmed by 5 bases and the J gene end by 1 base; junction bases not matched to a gene: 6. CDR3 size: 16 residues. CDR1 and CDR2 (germline): SGHVS, FQNEAQ. CDR3 in amino acids: CASSKGQGLNTGELFF. The CDR3 region has the DNA TGTGCCAGCAGCAAAGGACAGGGCCTGAACACCGGGGAGCTGTTTTTT.

This clonotype came up many times. The chain couples TRBV3-1 to TRBJ1-1, with D possibly TRBD1 on 6 matching bases. Trimming took off 4 bases at V and 3 bases at J, with 15 bases between the two ends. The CDR3 runs to 15 residues. The germline V gene encodes CDR1 LGHDT and CDR2 YNNKEL (reference sequence). DNA for the CDR3: TGTGCCAGCAGCCGAAGGGGGGGGCGGGACACTGAAGCTTTCTTT. This translates into CASSRRGGRDTEAFF.

This sequence joins TRBV10-3 and TRBJ2-1, with 9 bases matching TRBD2. CDR3 length: 14 residues. Germline V CDR1 and CDR2: ENHRY, SYGVKD. V gave up 6 bases and J gave up 6 bases; unmatched junction bases: 6. The CDR3 DNA sequence: TGTGCCATCAGCCAAGGGACTAGCTCCAATGAGCAGTTCTTC. It yields the protein CAISQGTSSNEQFF.

The CDR3 DNA reads as TGCAGTGTCACGGTGCGGGGATTCTCCGAGCAGTACTTC. It encodes CSVTVRGFSEQYF. The V and J genes are TRBV20-1 and TRBJ2-7; D may be TRBD2 (6 bases). Trimming stripped 7 bases from V and 6 bases from J, with 19 bases between. Germline V CDR1 and CDR2: DFQATT, SNEGSKA (reference sequence). This CDR3 contains 13 residues.

The J gene is TRBJ1-1, the V gene TRBV7-9; 8 bases line up with TRBD1. The V segment lost 1 base and the J segment 3 bases; nucleotides outside the gene matches: 4. The CDR3 spans 15 residues. Germline V gene sequence: CDR1 SEHNR, CDR2 FQNEAQ (reference sequence). CDR3 sequence (DNA): TGTGCCAGCAGCTTAGGAGGACAGGGATACACTGAAGCTTTCTTT. Translating it yields CASSLGGQGYTEAFF.

This clonotype was found a few times. J is TRBJ2-5 and V is TRBV5-5, with D tentatively TRBD2 (6 bases). The CDR3 covers 14 residues. V shed 4 bases and J shed 4 bases, with 14 bases lying between them. CDR1 is SGHKS and CDR2 is YYEKEE in the germline V gene (reference sequence). The CDR3: CASSVLGGGETQYF. The CDR3 nucleotides read TGTGCCAGCAGCGTATTGGGGGGTGGAGAGACCCAGTACTTC.

This clonotype appeared a few times. CDR3 bases: TGTGCCTTATCCCGGAACAATGAGCAGTTCTTC. Its translation is CALSRNNEQFF. V usage is TRBV19 and J usage is TRBJ2-1; D is undetermined. This CDR3 region has 11 residues. CDR1 and CDR2 (germline): LNHDA, SQIVND (reference sequence). The ends were cut back, 11 bases at V and 5 bases at J, with 10 bases in the middle.

The chain couples TRBV18 to TRBJ1-4, with 8 bases identical to TRBD1. The V and J ends lost 2 bases and 5 bases, in that order; junction bases with no gene match: 10. This CDR3 has 17 amino acids. From germline, CDR1 is KGHSH and CDR2 LQKENI. CDR3 in DNA: TGTGCCAGCTCACCAACCAAGGACAGGGATTCAAATGAAAAACTGTTTTTT. This sequence encodes CASSPTKDRDSNEKLFF.

The rearrangement uses TRBV6-5 and TRBJ1-3; D uncertain. This CDR3 is built from 17 residues. Trimming stripped 0 bases from V and 2 bases from J, with 14 bases between. Looked up from germline, CDR1 is MNHEY and CDR2 is SVGAGI. As DNA, the CDR3 is TGTGCCAGCAGTTACTCCCCGGGGAGCGAGGCTGGAAACACCATATATTTT. It is translated as CASSYSPGSEAGNTIYF.

This clonotype appeared a single time. This chain uses TRBV5-6 with TRBJ2-7, with D unresolved. Germline CDR1 is SGHDT and CDR2 is YYEEEE. V shed 1 base and J shed 6 bases, with 5 bases lying between them. This CDR3 has 11 amino acids. The CDR3 nucleotides are TGTGCCAGCAGCTTGTATAGCGAGCAGTACTTC. Amino acid sequence: CASSLYSEQYF.

This clonotype was counted many times. The chain employs TRBV3-1 and TRBJ1-1; maybe TRBD1 (6 bases). Deletions cut 7 bases from V and 5 bases from J, with 11 bases between. In germline, CDR1 is LGHDT, CDR2 YNNKEL (reference sequence). This CDR3 is built from 12 residues. The CDR3 coding sequence is TGTGCCAGCAAAGGGACAAATACTGAAGCTTTCTTT. Its translation: CASKGTNTEAFF.

This clonotype was observed many times. The chain is built from TRBV2 and TRBJ2-1; D is uncertain. Per the germline V gene, CDR1 is SNHLY and CDR2 is FYNNEI. CDR3 length equals 14 residues. The germline V and J ends were trimmed by 6 bases and 0 bases, with 9 bases remaining between them. The CDR3 DNA reads TGTGCCAGCAGACCTTACTACTCCTACAATGAGCAGTTCTTC. Encoded protein: CASRPYYSYNEQFF. The full variable domain, completed using reference TRBV2 and TRBJ2-1, is EPEVTQTPSHQVTQMGQEVILRCVPISNHLYFYWYRQILGQKVEFLVSFYNNEISEKSEIFDDQFSVERPDGSNFTLKIRSTKLEDSAMYFCASRPYYSYNEQFFGPGTRLTVL.

V gene TRBV18 combines with J gene TRBJ1-1; TRBD1 agrees at 8 bases. The V and J ends lost 3 bases and 4 bases, in that order; junction bases with no gene match: 4. This CDR3 has 14 residues. The germline V gene has CDR1 KGHSH and CDR2 LQKENI. Here the CDR3 reads CASSPTGAGTEAFF. CDR3 in DNA: TGTGCCAGCTCACCGACAGGGGCGGGCACTGAAGCTTTCTTT.